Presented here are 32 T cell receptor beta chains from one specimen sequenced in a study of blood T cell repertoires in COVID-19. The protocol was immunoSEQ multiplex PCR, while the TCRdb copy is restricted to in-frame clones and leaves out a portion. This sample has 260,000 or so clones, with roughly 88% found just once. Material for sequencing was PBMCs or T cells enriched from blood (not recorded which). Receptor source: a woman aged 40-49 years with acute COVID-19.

The CDR3 protein is CASSQDGSYGYTF. CDR3 nucleotide sequence: TGCGCCAGCAGCCAAGATGGTAGCTATGGCTACACCTTC. The rearrangement links TRBV4-3 to TRBJ1-2; D not certain. From germline, CDR1 is LGHNA and CDR2 YSLEER. V was pared by 0 bases and J by 4 bases, with 6 bases between. CDR3 length: 13 residues.

CDR3 protein: CASSLGTSGIGVYNEQFF. CDR3 nucleotides: TGTGCCAGCAGCTTAGGGACTAGCGGGATCGGGGTTTACAATGAGCAGTTCTTC. The gene calls are TRBV7-8 and TRBJ2-1; 12 bases line up with TRBD2. The CDR3 consists of 18 residues. Germline V CDR1 and CDR2: SGHVS, FQNEAQ. After removal of 1 base from V and 4 bases from J, the junction contained 8 bases not matched to a gene.

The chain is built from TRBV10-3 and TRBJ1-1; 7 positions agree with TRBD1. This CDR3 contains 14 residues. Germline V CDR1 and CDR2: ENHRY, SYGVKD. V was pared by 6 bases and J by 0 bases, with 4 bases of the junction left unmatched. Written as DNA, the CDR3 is TGTGCCATCAGCGAGGGGGCCATGAACACTGAAGCTTTCTTT. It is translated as CAISEGAMNTEAFF.

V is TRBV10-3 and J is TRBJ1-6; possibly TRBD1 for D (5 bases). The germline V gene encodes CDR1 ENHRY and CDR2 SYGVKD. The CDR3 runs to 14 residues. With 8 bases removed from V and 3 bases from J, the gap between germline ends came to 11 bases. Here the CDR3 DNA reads TGTGCCATCTCCGCTGACAGCTATAATTCACCCCTCCACTTT. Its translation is CAISADSYNSPLHF.

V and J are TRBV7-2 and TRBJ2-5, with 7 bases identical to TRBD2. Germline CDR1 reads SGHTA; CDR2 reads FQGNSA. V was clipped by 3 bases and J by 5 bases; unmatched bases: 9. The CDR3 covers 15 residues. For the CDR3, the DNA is TGTGCCAGCAGCTTCGTGGCGGGAGTTCGGGAGACCCAGTACTTC. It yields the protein CASSFVAGVRETQYF.

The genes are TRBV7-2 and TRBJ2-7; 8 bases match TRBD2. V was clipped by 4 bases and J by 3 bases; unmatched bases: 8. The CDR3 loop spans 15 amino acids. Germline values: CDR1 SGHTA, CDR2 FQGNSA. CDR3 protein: CASSYFLAGSYEQYF. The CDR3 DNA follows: TGTGCCAGCAGCTACTTTTTAGCGGGAAGCTACGAGCAGTACTTC.

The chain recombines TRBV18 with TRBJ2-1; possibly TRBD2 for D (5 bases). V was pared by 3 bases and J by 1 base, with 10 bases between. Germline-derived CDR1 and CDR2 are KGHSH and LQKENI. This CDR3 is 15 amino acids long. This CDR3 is CASSPGDLSYNEQFF. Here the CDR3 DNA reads TGTGCCAGCTCACCGGGAGACTTATCCTACAATGAGCAGTTCTTC.

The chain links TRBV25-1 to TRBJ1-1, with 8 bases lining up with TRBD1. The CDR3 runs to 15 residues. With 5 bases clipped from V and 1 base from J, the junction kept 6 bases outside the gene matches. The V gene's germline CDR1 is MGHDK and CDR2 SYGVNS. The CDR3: CASSTPGQANTEAFF. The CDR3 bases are TGTGCCAGCAGTACGCCGGGACAGGCGAACACTGAAGCTTTCTTT.

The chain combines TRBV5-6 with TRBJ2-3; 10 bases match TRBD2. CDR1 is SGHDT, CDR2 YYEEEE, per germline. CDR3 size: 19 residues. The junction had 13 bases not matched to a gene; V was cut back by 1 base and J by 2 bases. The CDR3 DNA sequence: TGTGCCAGCAGCTTGTTGAGGGCTAGCGGGAGTCAATTCACAGATACGCAGTATTTT. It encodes CASSLLRASGSQFTDTQYF.

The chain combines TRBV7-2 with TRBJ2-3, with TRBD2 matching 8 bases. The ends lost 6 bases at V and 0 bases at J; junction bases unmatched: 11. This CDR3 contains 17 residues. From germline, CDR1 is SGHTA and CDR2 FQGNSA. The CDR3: CASRPPGGRTSTDTQYF. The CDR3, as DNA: TGTGCCAGCAGACCCCCTGGCGGGAGGACTAGCACAGATACGCAGTATTTT.

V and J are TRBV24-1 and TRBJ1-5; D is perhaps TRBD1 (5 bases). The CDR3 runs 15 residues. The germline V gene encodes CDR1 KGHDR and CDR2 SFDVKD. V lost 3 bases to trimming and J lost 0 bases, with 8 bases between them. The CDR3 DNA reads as TGTGCCACCAGTGATACGGGGGATAGCAATCAGCCCCAGCATTTT. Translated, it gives CATSDTGDSNQPQHF.

The CDR3 DNA is TGCAGCGGGCGTGGCGGGGGCGTGGGTGAAGCTTTCTTT. It yields the protein CSGRGGGVGEAFF. The chain is built from TRBV29-1 and TRBJ1-1, with D perhaps TRBD1 (6 bases). Germline V lookup: CDR1 SQVTM, CDR2 ANQGSEA. There are 13 residues in the CDR3. The V end lost 7 bases, the J end lost 7 bases, and 19 bases lay between the germline ends.

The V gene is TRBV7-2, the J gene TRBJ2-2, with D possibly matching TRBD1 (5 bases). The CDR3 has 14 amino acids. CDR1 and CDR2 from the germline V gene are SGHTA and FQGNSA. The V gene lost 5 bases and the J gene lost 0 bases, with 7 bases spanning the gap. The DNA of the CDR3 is TGTGCCAGCAGCCCAGGGCCGAACACCGGGGAGCTGTTTTTT. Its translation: CASSPGPNTGELFF.

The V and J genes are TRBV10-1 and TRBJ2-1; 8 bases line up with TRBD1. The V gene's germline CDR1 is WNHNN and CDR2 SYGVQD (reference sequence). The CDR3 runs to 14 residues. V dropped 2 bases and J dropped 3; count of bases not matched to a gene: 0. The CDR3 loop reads CASSEGQGYNEQFF. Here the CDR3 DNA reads TGCGCCAGCAGTGAGGGACAGGGCTACAATGAGCAGTTCTTC.

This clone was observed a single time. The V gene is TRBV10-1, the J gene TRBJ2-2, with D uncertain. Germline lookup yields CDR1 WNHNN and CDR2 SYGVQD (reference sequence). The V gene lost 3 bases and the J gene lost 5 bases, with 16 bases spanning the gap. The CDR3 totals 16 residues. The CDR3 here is CASSDGSYQWTGELFF. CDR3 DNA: TGCGCCAGCAGTGATGGTTCATACCAGTGGACCGGGGAGCTGTTTTTT.

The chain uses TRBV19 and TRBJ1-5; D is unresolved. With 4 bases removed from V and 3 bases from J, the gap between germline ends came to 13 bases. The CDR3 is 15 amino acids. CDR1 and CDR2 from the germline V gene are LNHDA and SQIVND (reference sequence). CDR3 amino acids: CASSTRSLINQPQHF. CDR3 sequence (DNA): TGTGCCAGTAGTACGAGAAGTTTAATCAATCAGCCCCAGCATTTT. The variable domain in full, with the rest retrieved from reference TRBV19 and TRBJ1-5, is DGGITQSPKYLFRKEGQNVTLSCEQNLNHDAMYWYRQDPGQGLRLIYYSQIVNDFQKGDIAEGYSVSREKKESFPLTVTSAQKNPTAFYLCASSTRSLINQPQHFGDGTRLSIL.

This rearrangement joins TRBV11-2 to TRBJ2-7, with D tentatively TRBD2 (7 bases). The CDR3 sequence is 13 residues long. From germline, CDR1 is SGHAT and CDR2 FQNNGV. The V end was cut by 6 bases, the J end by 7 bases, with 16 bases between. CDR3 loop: CASSSMGGGEQYF. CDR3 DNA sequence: TGTGCCAGCAGTTCGATGGGAGGGGGGGAGCAGTACTTC. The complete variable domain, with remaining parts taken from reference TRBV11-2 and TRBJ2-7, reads EAGVAQSPRYKIIEKRQSVAFWCNPISGHATLYWYQQILGQGPKLLIQFQNNGVVDDSQLPKDRFSAERLKGVDSTLKIQPAKLEDSAVYLCASSSMGGGEQYFGPGTRLTVT.

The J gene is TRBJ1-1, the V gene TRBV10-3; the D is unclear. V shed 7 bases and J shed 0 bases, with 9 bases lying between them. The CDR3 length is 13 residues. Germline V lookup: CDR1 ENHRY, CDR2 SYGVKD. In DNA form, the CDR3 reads TGTGCCATCATCGGAGAGGTGAACACTGAAGCTTTCTTT. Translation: CAIIGEVNTEAFF.

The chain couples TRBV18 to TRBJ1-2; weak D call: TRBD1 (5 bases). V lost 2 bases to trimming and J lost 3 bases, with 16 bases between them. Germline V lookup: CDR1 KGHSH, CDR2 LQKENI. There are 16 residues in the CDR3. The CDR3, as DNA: TGTGCCAGCTCACCAACGGCGGGACTCGCGGACTATGGCTACACCTTC. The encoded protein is CASSPTAGLADYGYTF.

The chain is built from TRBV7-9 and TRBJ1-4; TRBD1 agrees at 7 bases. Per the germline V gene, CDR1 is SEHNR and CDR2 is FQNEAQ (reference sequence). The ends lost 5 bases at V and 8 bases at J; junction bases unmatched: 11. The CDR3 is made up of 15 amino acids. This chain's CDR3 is CASSQLDRVDEKLFF. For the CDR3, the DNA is TGTGCCAGCAGCCAATTAGACAGGGTAGACGAAAAACTGTTTTTT.

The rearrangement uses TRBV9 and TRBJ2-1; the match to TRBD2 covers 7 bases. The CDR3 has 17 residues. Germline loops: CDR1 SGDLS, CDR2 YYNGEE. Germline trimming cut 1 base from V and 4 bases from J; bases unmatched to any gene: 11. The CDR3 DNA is TGTGCCAGCAGCGTAAAGGGTCTGAGGGAGGGATACAATGAGCAGTTCTTC. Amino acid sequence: CASSVKGLREGYNEQFF.

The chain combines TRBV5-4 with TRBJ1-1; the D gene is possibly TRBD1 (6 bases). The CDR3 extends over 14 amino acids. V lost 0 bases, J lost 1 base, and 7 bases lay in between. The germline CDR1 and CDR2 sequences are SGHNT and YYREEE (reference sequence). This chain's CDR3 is CASSLGQANTEAFF. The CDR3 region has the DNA TGTGCCAGCAGCTTGGGACAGGCGAACACTGAAGCTTTCTTT.

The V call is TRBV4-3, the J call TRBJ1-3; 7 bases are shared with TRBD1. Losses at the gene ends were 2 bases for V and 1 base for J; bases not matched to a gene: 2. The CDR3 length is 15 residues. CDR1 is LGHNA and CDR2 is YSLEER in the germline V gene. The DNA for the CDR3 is TGCGCCAGCAGCCAACTGACAGGGTCTGGAAACACCATATATTTT. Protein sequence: CASSQLTGSGNTIYF.

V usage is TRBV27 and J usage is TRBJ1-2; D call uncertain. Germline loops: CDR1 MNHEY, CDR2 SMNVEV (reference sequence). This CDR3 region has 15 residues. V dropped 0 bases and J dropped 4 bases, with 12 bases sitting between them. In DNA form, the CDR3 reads TGTGCCAGCAGTTTATCTCGCTTTGGTAGCTATGGCTACACCTTC. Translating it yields CASSLSRFGSYGYTF.

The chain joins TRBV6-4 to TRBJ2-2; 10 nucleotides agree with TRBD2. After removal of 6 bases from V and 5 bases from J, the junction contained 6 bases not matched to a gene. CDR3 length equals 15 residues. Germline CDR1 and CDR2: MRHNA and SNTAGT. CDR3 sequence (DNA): TGTGCCAGCAGAACTTCACTAGCGGGAACCGGGGAGCTGTTTTTT. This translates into CASRTSLAGTGELFF.

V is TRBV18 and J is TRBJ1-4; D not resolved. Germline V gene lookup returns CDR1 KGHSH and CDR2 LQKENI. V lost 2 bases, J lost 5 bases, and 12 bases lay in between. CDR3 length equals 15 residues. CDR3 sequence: CASSPGQLQNEKLFF. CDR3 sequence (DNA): TGTGCCAGCTCACCAGGGCAGTTGCAGAATGAAAAACTGTTTTTT.

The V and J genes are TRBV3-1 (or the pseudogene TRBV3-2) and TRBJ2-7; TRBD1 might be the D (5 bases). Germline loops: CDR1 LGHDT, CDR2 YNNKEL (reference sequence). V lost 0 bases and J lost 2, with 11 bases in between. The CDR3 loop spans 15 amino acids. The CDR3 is CASSQDGREPYEQYF. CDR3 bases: TGTGCCAGCAGCCAAGATGGCAGGGAACCCTACGAGCAGTACTTC.

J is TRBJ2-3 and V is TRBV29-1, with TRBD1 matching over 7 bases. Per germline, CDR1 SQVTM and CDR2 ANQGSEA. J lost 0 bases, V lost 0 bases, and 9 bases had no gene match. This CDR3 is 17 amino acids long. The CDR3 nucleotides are TGCAGCGTTGAAGATGGTCTGCAGACAGGGAGCACAGATACGCAGTATTTT. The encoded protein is CSVEDGLQTGSTDTQYF.

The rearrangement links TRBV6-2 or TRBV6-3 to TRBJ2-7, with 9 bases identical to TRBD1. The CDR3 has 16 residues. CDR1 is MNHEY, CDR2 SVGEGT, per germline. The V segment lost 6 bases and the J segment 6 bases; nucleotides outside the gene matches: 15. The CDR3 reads CASRYLNRDRVREQYF. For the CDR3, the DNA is TGTGCCAGCAGATACCTTAACCGGGACAGGGTTCGCGAGCAGTACTTC.

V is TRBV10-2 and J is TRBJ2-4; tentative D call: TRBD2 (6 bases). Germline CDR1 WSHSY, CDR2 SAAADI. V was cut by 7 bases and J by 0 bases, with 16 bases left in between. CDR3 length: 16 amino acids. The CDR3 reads CASTQEGGVAKNIQYF. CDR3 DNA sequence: TGCGCCAGCACCCAGGAAGGCGGGGTAGCCAAAAACATTCAGTACTTC.

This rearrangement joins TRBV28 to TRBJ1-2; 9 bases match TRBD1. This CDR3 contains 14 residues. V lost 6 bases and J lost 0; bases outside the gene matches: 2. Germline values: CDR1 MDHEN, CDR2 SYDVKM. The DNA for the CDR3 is TGTGCCAGCAGGGACAGGGGAACTAACTATGGCTACACCTTC. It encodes CASRDRGTNYGYTF.

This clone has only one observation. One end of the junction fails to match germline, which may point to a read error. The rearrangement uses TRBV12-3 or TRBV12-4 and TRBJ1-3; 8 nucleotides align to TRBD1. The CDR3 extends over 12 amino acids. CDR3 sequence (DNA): TGTGCCAGCAGACAGGGGGGAATCACCATATATTTT. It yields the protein CASRQGGITIYF.